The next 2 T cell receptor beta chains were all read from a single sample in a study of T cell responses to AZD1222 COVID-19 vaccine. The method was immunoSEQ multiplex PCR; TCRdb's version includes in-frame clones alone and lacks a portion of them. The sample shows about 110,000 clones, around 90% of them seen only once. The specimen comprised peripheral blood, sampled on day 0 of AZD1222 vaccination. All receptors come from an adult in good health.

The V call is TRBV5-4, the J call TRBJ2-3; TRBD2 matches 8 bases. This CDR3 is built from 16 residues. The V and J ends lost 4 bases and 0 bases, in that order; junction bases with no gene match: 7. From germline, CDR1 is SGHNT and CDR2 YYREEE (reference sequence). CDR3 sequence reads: CASSVTSGPSTDTQYF. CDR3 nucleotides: TGTGCCAGCAGCGTAACTAGCGGTCCTAGCACAGATACGCAGTATTTT.

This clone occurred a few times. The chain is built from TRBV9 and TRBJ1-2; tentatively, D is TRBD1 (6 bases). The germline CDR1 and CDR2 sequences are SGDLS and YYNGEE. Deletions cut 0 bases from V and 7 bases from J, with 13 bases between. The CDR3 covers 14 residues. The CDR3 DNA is TGTGCCAGCAGCGTAGTTCCGGGGGCGAGTGGCTACACCTTC. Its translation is CASSVVPGASGYTF.